Here is one TCR beta chain with its context. What it binds is unknown. This may be a read error, as it is one base from a much larger clone. The CDR3 runs to 15 residues. This sample stems from a study of blood T cells in healthy people across ages. Findings of the study overall: The percentage of naive T cells correlated strongly with TCR beta diversity.

Together with a sample-barcoded 5' primer, a J-beta primer mix was included in a second PCR lasting about 6 to 11 cycles. With 12 random nucleotides, a template-switch adaptor tagged each individual cDNA molecule. Every sample returned 2.5 million or more CDR3-containing paired-end reads. Using its own MiXCR run on the 5' RACE reads, TCRdb lists one record per CDR3 protein. The sample records about 1.7 million distinct CDR3 sequences, under 30% being singletons. This sequence originates from a woman between 25 and 40 years old in good health. Sequenced material: blood. The V and J genes are TRBV12-3 or TRBV12-4 and TRBJ2-3; 9 bases are a match to TRBD2. The CDR3 region has the DNA TGTGCCAGCAGTTTACTAGCGGGGAACACAGATGCGCAGTATTTT. Protein product: CASSLLAGNTDAQYF.